The 29 T cell receptor beta chains below come from one sample, sequenced in a study of blood T cell repertoires in COVID-19. The repertoire was sequenced with immunoSEQ multiplex PCR; TCRdb's copy has only in-frame clones and lacks some. The repertoire holds around 270,000 clones, with around 84% as singletons. Sequencing input: peripheral blood. The receptors derive from a woman between 40 and 55 years old who had recovered from COVID-19.

The rearrangement links TRBV29-1 to TRBJ2-1; D perhaps matches TRBD1 (5 bases). The V gene's germline CDR1 is SQVTM and CDR2 ANQGSEA. The CDR3 length is 15 residues. Trimming stripped 5 bases from V and 5 bases from J, with 19 bases between. CDR3 coding DNA: TGCAGCGTTCTAACAGGACCGACTTCCAACAATGAGCAGTTCTTC. Its translation: CSVLTGPTSNNEQFF.

The J gene is TRBJ1-2, the V gene TRBV27, with 8 positions matching TRBD1. V lost 4 bases, J lost 6 bases, and 13 bases stayed unmatched. Germline loops: CDR1 MNHEY, CDR2 SMNVEV (reference sequence). CDR3 length equals 16 residues. This CDR3 is CASSSKTTGGRDGYTF. DNA of the CDR3: TGTGCCAGCAGTTCCAAAACTACAGGGGGTCGTGATGGCTACACCTTC.

J is TRBJ2-7 and V is TRBV3-1 (or the pseudogene TRBV3-2); 7 positions agree with TRBD1. CDR3 length equals 14 residues. The J segment lost 7 bases and the V segment lost 4 bases, leaving 10 bases of the junction unmatched. Germline V gene sequence: CDR1 LGHDT, CDR2 YNNKEL (reference sequence). CDR3: CASSPQGSMGEQYF. In nucleotides, the CDR3 is TGTGCCAGCAGCCCACAGGGGTCGATGGGGGAGCAGTACTTC.

The rearrangement uses TRBV10-3 and TRBJ1-3; 9 positions match TRBD1. Germline V gene data show CDR1 as ENHRY and CDR2 as SYGVKD. CDR3 length equals 15 residues. The V gene end was trimmed by 6 bases and the J gene end by 7 bases; junction bases not matched to a gene: 10. DNA for the CDR3: TGTGCCATCAGCGCCGGGACAGGGTTGATCAACACCATATATTTT. Translation gives CAISAGTGLINTIYF.

The J gene is TRBJ1-4, the V gene TRBV5-4; D is possibly TRBD1 (6 bases). The CDR3 extends over 15 amino acids. The germline V gene encodes CDR1 SGHNT and CDR2 YYREEE (reference sequence). V was cut by 0 bases and J by 1 base, with 7 bases left in between. CDR3 DNA sequence: TGTGCCAGCAGCTTGGCAGGGGTAACTAATGAAAAACTGTTTTTT. Residues: CASSLAGVTNEKLFF.

This rearrangement joins TRBV10-2 to TRBJ2-5; D might be TRBD2 (6 bases). Deletions cut 6 bases from V and 7 bases from J, with 15 bases between. This CDR3 is 13 amino acids long. Germline values: CDR1 WSHSY, CDR2 SAAADI. The DNA for the CDR3 is TGCGCCAGCAGAACGGGACTCTCCCGGACCCAGTACTTC. This translates into CASRTGLSRTQYF.

The chain is built from TRBV5-1 and TRBJ2-3, with D possibly TRBD1 on 5 matching bases. Germline CDR1 reads SGHRS; CDR2 reads YFSETQ. This CDR3 is built from 15 residues. V lost 6 bases and J lost 3, with 17 bases in between. CDR3 region: CASNLLQGATDTQYF. CDR3 bases: TGCGCCAGCAACTTACTGCAAGGGGCAACAGATACGCAGTATTTT.

This chain uses TRBV5-1 with TRBJ1-4; D possibly corresponds to TRBD1 (6 bases). Germline V gene sequence: CDR1 SGHRS, CDR2 YFSETQ. V was clipped by 1 base and J by 5 bases, with 15 bases between them. There are 16 residues in the CDR3. The CDR3 is CASSLRGDRSNEKLFF. DNA of the CDR3: TGCGCCAGCAGCTTGAGGGGTGACAGGTCGAATGAAAAACTGTTTTTT.

The V gene is TRBV18, the J gene TRBJ1-5, with TRBD1 identical over 7 bases. Germline CDR1 and CDR2: KGHSH and LQKENI. This CDR3 is built from 17 residues. Trimming removed 3 bases from V and 6 bases from J; junction bases left unmatched: 14. CDR3 loop: CASSPRGGQASGQPQHF. DNA for the CDR3: TGTGCCAGCTCACCCCGCGGCGGACAGGCGAGTGGTCAGCCCCAGCATTTT.

The chain couples TRBV7-9 to TRBJ2-3, with 10 bases aligning to TRBD1. Germline V gives CDR1 SEHNR, CDR2 FQNEAQ (reference sequence). V trimming: 5 bases; J trimming: 4 bases; junction bases outside the gene matches: 9. This CDR3 is built from 16 residues. The CDR3 coding sequence is TGTGCCAGCAGCCCCCCCGGGACAGGGGCCGCAGATACGCAGTATTTT. Translating it yields CASSPPGTGAADTQYF.

V is TRBV6-6 and J is TRBJ1-2, with 8 bases that match TRBD1. J lost 4 bases, V lost 4 bases, and 5 bases had no gene match. Germline CDR1 reads MNHNY; CDR2 reads SVGAGI (reference sequence). CDR3 length: 14 amino acids. The CDR3 DNA follows: TGTGCCAGCAGTTCACAGGGGGTAGGCTATGGCTACACCTTC. It yields the protein CASSSQGVGYGYTF.

The V call is TRBV30, the J call TRBJ2-1; TRBD2 matches at 10 bases. The germline CDR1 and CDR2 sequences are GTSNPN and SVGIG (reference sequence). The CDR3 length is 16 residues. CDR3 loop: CAVAGGPTSSYNEQFF. The CDR3 DNA reads TGTGCTGTAGCGGGGGGACCTACAAGCTCCTACAATGAGCAGTTCTTC.

V usage is TRBV20-1 and J usage is TRBJ2-7, with 7 bases identical to TRBD2. V gave up 5 bases and J gave up 5 bases; unmatched junction bases: 3. CDR1 and CDR2 (germline): DFQATT, SNEGSKA (reference sequence). This CDR3 has 11 amino acids. This CDR3 is CSAHRGDEQYF. CDR3 coding DNA: TGCAGTGCTCATCGGGGGGACGAGCAGTACTTC.

The rearrangement links TRBV30 to TRBJ1-1; the D is unclear. The germline V gene encodes CDR1 GTSNPN and CDR2 SVGIG (reference sequence). V was pared by 2 bases and J by 5 bases, with 6 bases between. CDR3 length: 11 amino acids. CDR3 sequence: CAWSTGTEAFF. CDR3 sequence (DNA): TGTGCCTGGAGTACGGGGACTGAAGCTTTCTTT.

The CDR3 is CASSFLASNQPQHF. The CDR3 DNA sequence: TGTGCCAGCAGTTTTTTGGCAAGCAATCAGCCCCAGCATTTT. This sequence joins TRBV28 and TRBJ1-5; D call uncertain. The V and J ends lost 3 bases and 1 base respectively, with 7 bases between them. Germline CDR1 MDHEN, CDR2 SYDVKM. This CDR3 has 14 amino acids.

V gene TRBV4-1 combines with J gene TRBJ2-3; TRBD2 agrees at 14 bases. The CDR3 runs to 17 residues. Looked up from germline, CDR1 is MGHRA and CDR2 is YSYEKL. Unmatched junction bases numbered 6, after V lost 4 bases and J lost 3 bases. The CDR3 DNA is TGCGCCAGCAGCCGGACTAGCGGGGGGTTGTGGACAGATACGCAGTATTTT. It codes for CASSRTSGGLWTDTQYF.

The chain combines TRBV6-1 with TRBJ2-7; tentatively, D is TRBD1 (5 bases). V dropped 2 bases and J dropped 0 bases, with 14 bases sitting between them. Per germline, CDR1 MNHNS and CDR2 SASEGT. This CDR3 region has 16 residues. The CDR3 DNA reads TGTGCCAGCAGTGAAAGGGGTCAGTTGAGCTCCTACGAGCAGTACTTC. Translated: CASSERGQLSSYEQYF.

This clone was detected once. CDR3 in DNA: TGTGCCAGCAGCTCGCACCCTAGCGGGGCTCTTGGGGGCACTGAAGCTTTCTTT. It encodes CASSSHPSGALGGTEAFF. J is TRBJ1-1 and V is TRBV7-6; the D gene is possibly TRBD1 (5 bases). Looked up from germline, CDR1 is SGHVS and CDR2 is FNYEAQ. Trimming removed 4 bases at V and 4 bases at J, with 25 bases between. This CDR3 region has 18 residues.

The chain carries TRBV7-9 and TRBJ1-2; TRBD1 matches at 8 bases. J lost 2 bases, V lost 5 bases, and 4 bases had no gene match. Germline CDR1 is SEHNR and CDR2 is FQNEAQ (reference sequence). The CDR3 has 14 residues. The CDR3 DNA follows: TGTGCCAGCAGCCTCCGGACAGGGAACTATGGCTACACCTTC. Its translation is CASSLRTGNYGYTF.

This chain uses TRBV4-1 with TRBJ1-5; 7 nucleotides agree with TRBD1. Germline CDR1 and CDR2: MGHRA and YSYEKL. The trim removed 4 bases at V and 0 bases at J, leaving 12 bases unmatched. This CDR3 has 18 amino acids. CDR3 bases: TGCGCCAGCAGCCTCGGGGCAGGGGGAGTTAATAGCAATCAGCCCCAGCATTTT. Protein sequence: CASSLGAGGVNSNQPQHF.

Details on this clone: Distinct nucleotide sequences in the sample also encode this CDR3. The chain combines TRBV5-1 with TRBJ1-1, with TRBD1 identical over 7 bases. CDR3 length: 14 residues. V shed 1 base, J shed 4 bases, and the junction held 4 bases outside the gene matches. CDR1 and CDR2 from the germline V gene are SGHRS and YFSETQ. The chain's CDR3 is CASSLSAGGTEAFF. CDR3 nucleotide sequence: TGCGCCAGCAGCTTGTCAGCAGGGGGCACTGAAGCTTTCTTT.

V and J are TRBV15 and TRBJ1-6; D ambiguous. V lost 0 bases and J lost 5, with 8 bases in between. Looked up from germline, CDR1 is LNHNV and CDR2 is YYDKDF (reference sequence). The CDR3 totals 15 residues. The CDR3, as DNA: TGTGCCACCAGCAGAGAAACGGTTCATAATTCACCCCTCCACTTT. Protein sequence: CATSRETVHNSPLHF.

The chain recombines TRBV13 with TRBJ2-7; 8 bases are a match to TRBD2. Germline values: CDR1 PRHDT, CDR2 FYEKMQ (reference sequence). Losses at the gene ends were 5 bases for V and 3 bases for J; bases not matched to a gene: 9. The CDR3 loop spans 15 amino acids. The CDR3: CASSPAQRGNYEQYF. CDR3 DNA: TGTGCCAGCAGCCCGGCCCAGCGGGGGAACTACGAGCAGTACTTC.

The chain combines TRBV30 with TRBJ1-2; 7 positions agree with TRBD1. There are 14 residues in the CDR3. Germline CDR1 GTSNPN, CDR2 SVGIG (reference sequence). Trimming removed 7 bases from V and 0 bases from J; junction bases left unmatched: 8. Here the CDR3 DNA reads TGTGCCTCCACAACAGGGACAGCTAACTATGGCTACACCTTC. Amino acids: CASTTGTANYGYTF.

The genes are TRBV18 and TRBJ1-3; D unclear. Germline V gene data show CDR1 as KGHSH and CDR2 as LQKENI. The CDR3 sequence is 16 residues long. V lost 2 bases, J lost 1 base, and 12 bases lay in between. CDR3 nucleotide sequence: TGTGCCAGCTCACCATCGATAGATTCTTCTGGAAACACCATATATTTT. Translating it yields CASSPSIDSSGNTIYF. Drawing the rest from reference TRBV18 and TRBJ1-3, the complete variable domain is NAGVMQNPRHLVRRRGQEARLRCSPMKGHSHVYWYRQLPEEGLKFMVYLQKENIIDESGMPKERFSAEFPKEGPSILRIQQVVRGDSAAYFCASSPSIDSSGNTIYFGEGSWLTVV.

The chain joins TRBV7-9 to TRBJ2-4; TRBD1 matches at 10 bases. Germline CDR1 SEHNR, CDR2 FQNEAQ (reference sequence). There are 14 residues in the CDR3. J was trimmed by 6 bases and V by 4 bases; bases with no gene match: 3. The CDR3 spells CASSSDRGGNIQYF. The CDR3 coding sequence is TGTGCCAGCAGCTCGGACAGGGGGGGAAACATTCAGTACTTC.

This clone was observed once. This rearrangement joins TRBV29-1 to TRBJ2-2, with D perhaps matching TRBD1 (6 bases). V was trimmed by 7 bases and J by 0 bases, leaving 9 bases between them. There are 13 residues in the CDR3. From germline, CDR1 is SQVTM and CDR2 ANQGSEA. This CDR3 reads CSAGQSNTGELFF. The CDR3 nucleotides are TGCAGCGCCGGACAGTCGAACACCGGGGAGCTGTTTTTT.

Only one count was recorded for this clone. The V and J genes are TRBV6-2 or TRBV6-3 and TRBJ1-4; perhaps TRBD1 as D (6 bases). Per the germline V gene, CDR1 is MNHEY and CDR2 is SVGEGT. The CDR3 is 18 amino acids. V was clipped by 5 bases and J by 0 bases, with 19 bases between them. The CDR3 sequence: CASSLRDTFISTNEKLFF. Written as DNA, the CDR3 is TGTGCCAGCAGTCTCCGGGACACCTTTATTTCAACTAATGAAAAACTGTTTTTT.

This clone was counted a few times. The gene calls are TRBV4-1 and TRBJ1-5; D remains unclear. Trimming took 3 bases from V and 3 from J, leaving 9 bases between them. The CDR3 has 14 residues. CDR1 and CDR2 (germline): MGHRA, YSYEKL. CDR3 protein: CASSQEGFNQPQHF. CDR3 nucleotides: TGCGCCAGCAGCCAGGAGGGTTTCAATCAGCCCCAGCATTTT.